This entry lists 30 T cell receptor beta chains sequenced from one sample in a study of T cell clonality in common variable immunodeficiency. Libraries were prepared by immunoSEQ multiplex PCR; TCRdb keeps only in-frame clonotypes and omits some of them. The sample includes some 50,000 clones, none of them occurring once. The sample comprised peripheral blood mononuclear cells. These TCRs come from a person aged 18 to 70 in good health.

This clone was counted many times. The sequenced CDR3 bases are TGCGCCAGCAGTGTTCCCCCGCGGGGGGGTGAGGTCAATGAG. Amino acid sequence: CASSVPPRGGEVNE. Given in full, the CDR3 is CASSVPPRGGEVNEQFF. V and J are TRBV10-1 and TRBJ2-1; TRBD2 aligns across 9 bases. The CDR3 is cut off 3 residues early in the read; its end comes from the germline J gene. Germline loops: CDR1 WNHNN, CDR2 SYGVQD (reference sequence). The CDR3 runs to 17 residues. Trimming took 4 bases from V and 6 from J; bases not matched to a gene: 13.

This clone was recorded many times. The read terminates 3 residues ahead of where the CDR3 ends, so the germline J gene completes it. The chain carries TRBV7-3 and TRBJ2-3, with 8 bases identical to TRBD2. Germline CDR1 and CDR2: SGHTA and FQGTGA. J lost 1 base, V lost 0 bases, and 6 bases had no gene match. The CDR3 runs to 17 residues. CDR3 DNA, as far as it was read: TGTGCCAGCAGCTTAACGGGGACTAGTGCGGGCACAGATACG. Its translation: CASSLTGTSAGTDT. The complete CDR3 reads CASSLTGTSAGTDTQYF.

This clone was picked up many times. The CDR3 extends 3 residues past the end of the read, so its final part is completed from the germline J gene. The rearrangement links TRBV5-5 to TRBJ2-2, with D possibly TRBD1 on 5 matching bases. This CDR3 spans 15 amino acids. Per the germline V gene, CDR1 is SGHKS and CDR2 is YYEKEE (reference sequence). CDR3 residues: CASSLAGFSNEKLFF. Incomplete CDR3 DNA: TGTGCCAGCAGCTTGGCAGGGTTTTCAAATGAAAAG.

Many counts were recorded for this clone. The read gets to within 3 residues of the CDR3 end, and the germline J gene fills in the rest. This rearrangement joins TRBV5-8 to TRBJ2-1; tentatively, D is TRBD2 (5 bases). CDR1 SGHTS and CDR2 YDEGEE come from the germline V gene. Trimming took off 6 bases at V and 1 base at J, with 11 bases between the two ends. This CDR3 contains 14 residues. This CDR3 is CASNSGVSYNEQFF. The DNA read from the CDR3 is TGTGCCAGCAATTCCGGGGTGTCCTACAATGAG.

The table lists this clone with many counts. The DNA ends 3 residues before the CDR3 does, and the rest of the CDR3 is filled in from the germline J gene. This chain links TRBV5-1 with TRBJ1-6; 7 bases are a match to TRBD1. The CDR3 runs to 17 residues. V lost 4 bases, J lost 0 bases, and 7 bases stayed unmatched. Germline loops: CDR1 SGHRS, CDR2 YFSETQ. The sequenced CDR3 bases are TGCGCCAGCAGCCTGGACAGGCCCGACTCCTATAATTCACCC. It is translated as CASSLDRPDSYNSP. The whole CDR3 protein is CASSLDRPDSYNSPLHF.

This clone was picked up many times. CDR3 residues: CASNSLTSGGETQYF. CDR3 DNA, as far as it was read: TGTGCCAGTAACTCACTGACTAGCGGGGGAGAGACC. This chain links TRBV19 with TRBJ2-5; 12 bases map to TRBD2. The read ends 3 residues shy of where the CDR3 ends; the end is completed using the germline J gene. Losses at the gene ends were 7 bases for V and 4 bases for J; bases not matched to a gene: 7. Germline lookup yields CDR1 LNHDA and CDR2 SQIVND (reference sequence). CDR3 length equals 15 residues.

This clone was counted at least ten times. The CDR3 end falls 3 residues outside the read, so it is completed with the germline J gene. This chain joins TRBV18 and TRBJ2-5, with 7 bases that match TRBD2. Germline loops: CDR1 KGHSH, CDR2 LQKENI. This CDR3 has 16 residues. Losses at the gene ends were 1 base for V and 2 bases for J; bases not matched to a gene: 7. CDR3 DNA (partial): TGTGCCAGCTCACCACGGGGCGGGGACTATCAAGAGACC. Translation gives CASSPRGGDYQET. The CDR3 in its entirety is CASSPRGGDYQETQYF.

This clone was seen at least ten times. The sequenced fragment ends 3 residues before the CDR3 boundary, so the rest is inferred from the germline J gene. The chain recombines TRBV20-1 with TRBJ2-3, with D uncertain. CDR1 is DFQATT, CDR2 SNEGSKA, per germline (reference sequence). There are 15 residues in the CDR3. The CDR3 sequence: CSARDSAALQETQYF. The covered CDR3 bases are TGCAGTGCTAGAGATTCGGCGGCACTCCAAGAGACG.

This clone has a count of ten or more. The read ends 3 residues shy of where the CDR3 ends; the end is completed using the germline J gene. The chain recombines TRBV6-2 or TRBV6-3 with TRBJ2-3; no clear D. CDR3 length: 17 residues. Germline loops: CDR1 MNHEY, CDR2 SVGEGT. Trimming stripped 7 bases from V and 3 bases from J, with 23 bases between. The CDR3 is CASTPHDPRYYTDTQYF. The DNA read from the CDR3 is TGTGCCAGCACCCCCCACGATCCGCGATACTATACAGATACG.

This clone was counted at least ten times. Read sequence stops 3 residues before the CDR3 end, and the germline J gene provides the missing end. The chain uses TRBV29-1 and TRBJ2-2; TRBD1 might be the D (6 bases). With 8 bases removed from V and 5 bases from J, the gap between germline ends came to 18 bases. Germline V gene data show CDR1 as SQVTM and CDR2 as ANQGSEA. This CDR3 comprises 14 residues. The sequenced part of the CDR3 DNA is TGCAGCACCCGGGACACGGGGTTGACCGGGGAG. Its translation is CSTRDTGLTGE. The entire CDR3 sequence reads CSTRDTGLTGELFF.

This clone occurred a few times. The CDR3 goes on 3 residues after the read ends, and that part is filled in from the germline J gene. The chain employs TRBV11-3 and TRBJ2-7; possibly TRBD1 for D (7 bases). CDR1 is SGHNT, CDR2 YENEEA, per germline. The CDR3 has 14 amino acids. Trimming pared 5 bases from V and 4 bases from J, leaving 15 bases between. The CDR3 DNA, read in part, is TGTGCCAGCAGCCAGGGCGGGACAGTATACGAG. Amino acids: CASSQGGTVYE. The CDR3 in its entirety is CASSQGGTVYEQYF.

This clone came up many times. From the germline J gene comes the end of the CDR3, since the read stops 3 residues before it. V gene TRBV13 combines with J gene TRBJ2-3, with D possibly being TRBD1 (6 bases). Germline V gives CDR1 PRHDT, CDR2 FYEKMQ (reference sequence). CDR3 size: 15 residues. Trimming took 0 bases from V and 6 from J, leaving 13 bases between them. The sequenced part of the CDR3 DNA is TGTGCCAGCAGCTTAGGTCGGACAGTAGTTGATACG. It specifies CASSLGRTVVDT. The complete CDR3 reads CASSLGRTVVDTQYF.

This clone was picked up many times. The read ends 3 residues early relative to the CDR3; the germline J gene fills the gap. The J gene is TRBJ2-5, the V gene TRBV29-1; 11 bases fit TRBD2. With 4 bases clipped from V and 0 bases from J, the junction kept 7 bases outside the gene matches. The CDR3 consists of 16 residues. Germline V gene data show CDR1 as SQVTM and CDR2 as ANQGSEA. CDR3 sequence reads: CSVASGGPWYQETQYF. The sequenced part of the CDR3 DNA is TGCAGCGTTGCTAGCGGGGGGCCTTGGTACCAAGAGACC. The variable domain in full, completed from reference TRBV29-1 and TRBJ2-5, reads SAVISQKPSRDICQRGTSLTIQCQVDSQVTMMFWYRQQPGQSLTLIATANQGSEATYESGFVIDKFPISRPNLTFSTLTVSNMSPEDSSIYLCSVASGGPWYQETQYFGPGTRLLVL.

This clone appeared many times. From the germline J gene comes the end of the CDR3, since the read stops 3 residues before it. J is TRBJ1-2 and V is TRBV5-1; tentative D call: TRBD1 (6 bases). Per germline, CDR1 SGHRS and CDR2 YFSETQ. This CDR3 is built from 15 residues. Between the trimmed V and J ends, which lost 4 bases and 0 bases, there was a span of 13 bases. The CDR3 bases that were read are TGCGCCAGCAGCATATCCGGGACAACTAACTATGGC. It translates to CASSISGTTNYG. The entire CDR3 is CASSISGTTNYGYTF.

This clone was seen many times. The read ends 3 residues early relative to the CDR3; the germline J gene fills the gap. The gene calls are TRBV4-2 and TRBJ2-3; the match to TRBD2 covers 11 bases. V was pared by 3 bases and J by 2 bases, with 4 bases of the junction left unmatched. Germline V CDR1 and CDR2: LGHNA, YNFKEQ. The CDR3 sequence is 16 residues long. The CDR3 protein is CASSQVTSGNTDTQYF. The part of the CDR3 DNA that was read is TGTGCCAGCAGCCAGGTGACTAGCGGGAACACAGATACG.

This clone was found many times. The read finishes 3 residues shy of the CDR3 end, and the germline J gene is used to complete it. The chain is built from TRBV20-1 and TRBJ2-7; 8 positions agree with TRBD1. This CDR3 has 16 residues. V trimming: 7 bases; J trimming: 4 bases; junction bases outside the gene matches: 18. Germline-derived CDR1 and CDR2 are DFQATT and SNEGSKA (reference sequence). CDR3 region: CSGMTGAKGNFYEQYF. The sequenced CDR3 bases are TGCAGTGGCATGACAGGGGCAAAGGGGAATTTTTACGAG.

This clone appeared many times. The CDR3 sequence is CASSSADTQYF. The covered CDR3 bases are TGTGCCAGTAGTAGCGCAGATACG. This rearrangement joins TRBV19 to TRBJ2-3; D not certain. Sequencing ends 3 residues short of the CDR3 end; the germline J gene provides the rest. Per germline, CDR1 LNHDA and CDR2 SQIVND (reference sequence). The CDR3 contains 11 residues. Trimming stripped 4 bases from V and 4 bases from J, with 3 bases between.

This clone was recorded many times. The CDR3 goes on 3 residues after the read ends, and that part is filled in from the germline J gene. This chain links TRBV20-1 with TRBJ2-3, with a possible D match to TRBD2 (6 bases). The germline V and J ends were trimmed by 1 base and 4 bases, with 12 bases remaining between them. Germline CDR1 and CDR2: DFQATT and SNEGSKA (reference sequence). This CDR3 spans 14 amino acids. CDR3 loop: CSARVGGAADTQYF. Incomplete CDR3 DNA: TGCAGTGCTAGAGTGGGGGGAGCGGCAGATACG.

This clone has ten or more counts. From the germline J gene comes the end of the CDR3, since the read stops 3 residues before it. V gene TRBV7-2 combines with J gene TRBJ1-2; the match to TRBD1 covers 8 bases. J lost 6 bases, V lost 5 bases, and 8 bases had no gene match. The CDR3 has 14 residues. Germline CDR1 SGHTA, CDR2 FQGNSA. The DNA read from the CDR3 is TGTGCCAGCAGCCTACCCGGACAGGGAAATGGC. Translated: CASSLPGQGNG. The complete CDR3 reads CASSLPGQGNGYTF.

This clone showed up many times. Read sequence stops 3 residues before the CDR3 end, and the germline J gene provides the missing end. This sequence joins TRBV6-2 or TRBV6-3 and TRBJ2-1; TRBD2 might be the D (6 bases). V was clipped by 7 bases and J by 4 bases, with 17 bases between them. Germline CDR1 MNHEY, CDR2 SVGEGT. The CDR3 covers 15 residues. The CDR3 protein is CASTTVERAYNEQFF. The CDR3 DNA, read in part, is TGTGCCAGCACCACCGTTGAGCGGGCTTACAATGAG.

This clone was recorded at least ten times. The read falls 3 residues short of the CDR3 end, and the missing part is taken from the germline J gene. The chain employs TRBV20-1 and TRBJ1-6; D not certain. The length of the CDR3 is 14 residues. V lost 3 bases to trimming and J lost 9 bases, with 15 bases between them. Germline V gene sequence: CDR1 DFQATT, CDR2 SNEGSKA (reference sequence). CDR3 loop: CSARDFRSFSPLHF. Partial CDR3 DNA: TGCAGTGCTAGGGACTTCCGGTCTTTTTCACCC.

The table lists this clone with many counts. The observed sequence ends 3 residues before the CDR3 terminus, with the missing tail filled in from the germline J gene. J is TRBJ1-2 and V is TRBV7-9, with TRBD1 as a possible D gene (6 bases). CDR1 is SEHNR and CDR2 is FQNEAQ in the germline V gene (reference sequence). The CDR3 is 14 residues long. V was shortened by 5 bases and J by 3 bases, with 13 bases between the two germline ends. The CDR3 DNA, read in part, is TGTGCCAGCAGCGCGGCCGGACAGTACTATGGC. Translation gives CASSAAGQYYG. The full CDR3 protein is CASSAAGQYYGYTF.

The CDR3 DNA, read in part, is TGTGCCAGCAGCTTAGGCAGGGGGGAAGAGACG. Translation gives CASSLGRGEET. The whole CDR3 sequence reads CASSLGRGEETQYF. The V and J genes are TRBV7-8 and TRBJ2-3; D may be TRBD1 (7 bases). The read gets to within 3 residues of the CDR3 end, and the germline J gene fills in the rest. Germline CDR1 SGHVS, CDR2 FQNEAQ. The CDR3 consists of 14 residues.

This clone was seen repeatedly, ten times or more. With the read ending 3 residues before the CDR3 end, the germline J gene is used to fill in that end. This sequence joins TRBV4-1 and TRBJ2-3; a possible D gene is TRBD1 (5 bases). V gave up 1 base and J gave up 3 bases, with 14 bases separating them. The CDR3 is made up of 16 amino acids. Germline V gives CDR1 MGHRA, CDR2 YSYEKL. CDR3 DNA, as far as it was read: TGCGCCAGCAGCCAAGGTATAGGGGTTGGAACAGATACG. Residues: CASSQGIGVGTDT. In full, the CDR3 is CASSQGIGVGTDTQYF.

This clone was picked up many times. The read falls 3 residues short of the CDR3 end, and the missing part is taken from the germline J gene. The chain uses TRBV20-1 and TRBJ2-1; D is ambiguous. Germline values: CDR1 DFQATT, CDR2 SNEGSKA (reference sequence). The length of the CDR3 is 14 residues. The V and J ends lost 5 bases and 1 base respectively, with 12 bases between them. The sequenced CDR3 bases are TGCAGTGCTTCCTATCCCACGTCCTACAATGAG. Its translation: CSASYPTSYNE. The whole CDR3 is CSASYPTSYNEQFF.

This clone showed up many times. The read falls 3 residues short of the CDR3 end, and the missing part is taken from the germline J gene. J is TRBJ1-4 and V is TRBV20-1; D perhaps matches TRBD1 (5 bases). CDR3 length: 16 amino acids. Trimming left V 2 bases short and J 4 bases short, with 17 bases between. Per the germline V gene, CDR1 is DFQATT and CDR2 is SNEGSKA (reference sequence). The CDR3 here is CSARHPVGLINEKLFF. CDR3 DNA (partial): TGCAGTGCTAGACACCCGGTGGGACTAATTAATGAAAAA.

At least ten counts were recorded for this clone. The read comes to an end 3 residues before the CDR3 does, leaving the germline J gene to fill in the end. V gene TRBV29-1 combines with J gene TRBJ1-2; TRBD1 is a possible D gene (5 bases). Per germline, CDR1 SQVTM and CDR2 ANQGSEA. V was trimmed by 7 bases and J by 5 bases, leaving 20 bases between them. This CDR3 has 14 residues. Here the CDR3 reads CSDLGVGAGYGYTF. The covered CDR3 bases are TGCAGCGACTTAGGGGTTGGCGCTGGATATGGC.

About this clone itself: Sequencing ends 3 residues short of the CDR3 end; the germline J gene provides the rest. The chain recombines TRBV18 with TRBJ1-1; D perhaps matches TRBD1 (5 bases). Germline V gene data show CDR1 as KGHSH and CDR2 as LQKENI. The CDR3 covers 18 residues. CDR3 residues: CASSSPGQRGTEQETAFF. The covered CDR3 bases are TGTGCCAGCTCTTCACCGGGTCAGCGGGGGACCGAACAAGAGACC.

In this sample, this clone turned up many times. The CDR3 sequence is CASSLNSMAEQYF. The sequenced CDR3 bases are TGTGCCAGCAGCTTAAACAGCATGGCCGAG. The chain recombines TRBV11-3 with TRBJ2-7; D uncertain. With the read ending 3 residues before the CDR3 end, the germline J gene is used to fill in that end. CDR1 and CDR2 (germline): SGHNT, YENEEA. CDR3 length: 13 amino acids. V lost 2 bases and J lost 6, with 11 bases in between.

Many counts were recorded for this clone. The read gets to within 3 residues of the CDR3 end, and the germline J gene fills in the rest. The rearrangement links TRBV7-2 to TRBJ2-1; TRBD2 agrees at 9 bases. Unmatched junction bases numbered 8, after V lost 5 bases and J lost 6 bases. Germline CDR1 and CDR2: SGHTA and FQGNSA. The CDR3 consists of 15 residues. The CDR3 is CASSISGSSTNEQFF. Incomplete CDR3 DNA: TGTGCCAGCAGCATTAGCGGGAGTTCCACCAATGAG.